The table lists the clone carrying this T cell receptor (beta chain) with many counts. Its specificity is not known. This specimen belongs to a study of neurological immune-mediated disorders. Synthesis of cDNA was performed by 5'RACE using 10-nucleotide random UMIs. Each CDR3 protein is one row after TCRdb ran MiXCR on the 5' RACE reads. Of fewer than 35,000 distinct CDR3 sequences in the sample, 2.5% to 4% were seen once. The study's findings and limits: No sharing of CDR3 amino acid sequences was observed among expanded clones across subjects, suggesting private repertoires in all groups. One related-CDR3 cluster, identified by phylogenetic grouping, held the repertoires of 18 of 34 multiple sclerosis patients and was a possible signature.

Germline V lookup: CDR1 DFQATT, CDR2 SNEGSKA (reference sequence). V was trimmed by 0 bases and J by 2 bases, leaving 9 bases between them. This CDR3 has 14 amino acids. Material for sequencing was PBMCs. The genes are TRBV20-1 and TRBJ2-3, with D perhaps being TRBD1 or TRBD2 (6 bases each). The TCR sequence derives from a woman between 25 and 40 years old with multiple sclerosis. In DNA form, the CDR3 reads TGCAGTGCTAGAGAGGGGGGCCTCACAGATACGCAGTATTTT. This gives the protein CSAREGGLTDTQYF.